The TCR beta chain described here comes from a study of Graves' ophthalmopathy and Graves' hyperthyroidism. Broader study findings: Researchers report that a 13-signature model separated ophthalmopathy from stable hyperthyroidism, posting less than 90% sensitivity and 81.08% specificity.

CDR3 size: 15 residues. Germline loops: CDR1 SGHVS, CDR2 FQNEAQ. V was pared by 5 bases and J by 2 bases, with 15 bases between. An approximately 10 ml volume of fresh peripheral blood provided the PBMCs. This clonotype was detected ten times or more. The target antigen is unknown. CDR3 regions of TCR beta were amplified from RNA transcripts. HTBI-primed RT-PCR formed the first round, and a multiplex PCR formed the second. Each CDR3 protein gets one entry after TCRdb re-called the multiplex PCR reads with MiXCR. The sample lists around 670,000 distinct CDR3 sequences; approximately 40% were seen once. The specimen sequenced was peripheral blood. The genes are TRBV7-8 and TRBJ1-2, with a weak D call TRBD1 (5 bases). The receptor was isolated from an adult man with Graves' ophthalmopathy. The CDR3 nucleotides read TGTGCCAGCAGCAGATGGAGGGGCGCCAACTATGGCTACACCTTC. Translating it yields CASSRWRGANYGYTF.